This T cell receptor (beta chain) was recorded in a study of long-term antiretroviral therapy in people with HIV. Study-wide background: About a decade before 2015, the earliest samples were taken when ART was typically delayed. Notes on the study in general: Adherence to ART, viral resistance and therapy changes lacked any data. ART was followed by higher diversity that remained below transplant donor controls.

This CDR3 comprises 19 residues. Germline V gives CDR1 MGHRA, CDR2 YSYEKL. V trimming: 2 bases; J trimming: 0 bases; junction bases outside the gene matches: 11. Points on this clone: The target antigen is unknown.

Survey-level immunoSEQ v3.0 assays were run. TCRdb's copy holds only in-frame clones and misses some; the assay was immunoSEQ multiplex PCR. This sample yields under 15,000 clones, of which roughly 90% are seen a single time; approximately 20% belongs to the top ten. Treatment for all HIV-infected participants took place in the United States. The sample was unsorted PBMCs, taken 2.1 years after starting antiretroviral therapy. The chain is built from TRBV4-1 and TRBJ2-1, with 9 bases aligning to TRBD2. The sequence was collected from a woman between 40 and 55 years old with HIV. The DNA for the CDR3 is TGCGCCAGCAGCCAACGGTCTAGCGGGGACTTCAGCTCCTACAATGAGCAGTTCTTC. Translated: CASSQRSSGDFSSYNEQFF.